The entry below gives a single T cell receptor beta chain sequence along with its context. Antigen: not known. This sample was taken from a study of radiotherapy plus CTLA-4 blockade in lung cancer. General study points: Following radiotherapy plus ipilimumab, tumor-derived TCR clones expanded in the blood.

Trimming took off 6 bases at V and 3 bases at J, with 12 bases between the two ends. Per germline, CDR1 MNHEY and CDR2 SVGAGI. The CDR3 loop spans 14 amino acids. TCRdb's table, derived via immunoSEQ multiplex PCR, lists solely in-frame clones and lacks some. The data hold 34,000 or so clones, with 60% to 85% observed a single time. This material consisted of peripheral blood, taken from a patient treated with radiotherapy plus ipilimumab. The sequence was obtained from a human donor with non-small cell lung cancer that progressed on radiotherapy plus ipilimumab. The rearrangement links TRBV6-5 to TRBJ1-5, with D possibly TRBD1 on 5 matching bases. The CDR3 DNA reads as TGTGCCAGCAGCATCATGGGGGACAATCAGCCCCAGCATTTT. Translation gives CASSIMGDNQPQHF.